What follows is one TCR beta chain and its context. Its antigen is undetermined. V lost 5 bases to trimming and J lost 7 bases, with 18 bases between them. Germline V lookup: CDR1 LGHNA, CDR2 YNFKEQ. There are 15 residues in the CDR3. The libraries were made with immunoSEQ v3.0 at survey level. Profiling relied on immunoSEQ multiplex PCR, and the TCRdb table lists in-frame clones only, not all of them. The table shows 9,000 to 15,000 clones, with under 85% occurring only once. In each sample, 1-10 million cryopreserved PBMC were present before DNA extraction. The data are from a study of long-term antiretroviral therapy in people with HIV. Points from the study as a whole: Participants lacked recorded data on ART adherence, viral resistance or therapy changes.

The source is a woman in her thirties or forties with HIV. The rearrangement uses TRBV4-2 and TRBJ2-1, with D uncertain. The sequencing used unsorted PBMCs, collected 0.8 years before starting antiretroviral therapy. CDR3 protein: CASSAASSLRNEQFF. CDR3 coding DNA: TGTGCCAGCAGCGCCGCGTCTTCCCTCAGAAATGAGCAGTTCTTC.